These 8 T cell receptor beta chains came from one sample sequenced in a study of T cell responses to AZD1222 COVID-19 vaccine. Assay: immunoSEQ multiplex PCR; the TCRdb copy retains only in-frame clones and omits some. The sample includes under 100,000 clones, about 88% of them seen just once. The material sequenced was peripheral blood, taken on day 0 of AZD1222 vaccination. The receptors were gathered from an adult in good health.

For this clone: One end of the junction fails to match germline, which may point to a read error. The chain combines TRBV10-1 with TRBJ1-2; a possible D gene is TRBD1 (6 bases). The CDR3 spans 11 residues. Germline CDR1 and CDR2: WNHNN and SYGVQD (reference sequence). The CDR3: CASSEGDMLAF. CDR3 in DNA: TGCGCCAGCAGCGAAGGGGACATGTTGGCCTTC.

The chain uses TRBV15 and TRBJ1-1; D is perhaps TRBD1 (6 bases). The CDR3 runs to 16 residues. Per the germline V gene, CDR1 is LNHNV and CDR2 is YYDKDF (reference sequence). V was cut by 0 bases and J by 0 bases, with 11 bases left in between. CDR3 DNA: TGTGCCACCAGCAGAGATCCGCGACAGGTGAACACTGAAGCTTTCTTT. Amino acids: CATSRDPRQVNTEAFF.

The chain is built from TRBV30 and TRBJ1-2; no firm D call. Trimming removed 3 bases from V and 2 bases from J, with 7 bases in between. Per the germline V gene, CDR1 is GTSNPN and CDR2 is SVGIG (reference sequence). The CDR3 has 12 residues. The CDR3 DNA is TGTGCCTGGAGCCCCCGCAACTATGGCTACACCTTC. Translation gives CAWSPRNYGYTF.

V is TRBV12-3 or TRBV12-4 and J is TRBJ2-3, with D unclear. The germline V and J ends were trimmed by 6 bases and 5 bases, with 6 bases remaining between them. The CDR3 has 11 amino acids. The CDR3 nucleotides read TGTGCCAGCAGCCCTATAGATACGCAGTATTTT. Translation gives CASSPIDTQYF.

This clone was seen more than once but under ten times. The chain joins TRBV18 to TRBJ2-7; D remains unclear. The germline V and J ends were trimmed by 0 bases and 6 bases, with 9 bases remaining between them. Germline CDR1 reads KGHSH; CDR2 reads LQKENI. This CDR3 region has 13 residues. For the CDR3, the DNA is TGTGCCAGCTCACCACCAATTCTCTCCGAGCAGTACTTC. Its protein product is CASSPPILSEQYF. The whole variable domain, remainder taken from reference TRBV18 and TRBJ2-7, is NAGVMQNPRHLVRRRGQEARLRCSPMKGHSHVYWYRQLPEEGLKFMVYLQKENIIDESGMPKERFSAEFPKEGPSILRIQQVVRGDSAAYFCASSPPILSEQYFGPGTRLTVT.

This rearrangement joins TRBV5-1 to TRBJ2-1; D gene unclear. Per the germline V gene, CDR1 is SGHRS and CDR2 is YFSETQ. Trimming cost V 0 bases and J 7 bases, with 11 bases left between them. CDR3 length: 14 amino acids. CDR3 loop: CASSLAMGRNEQFF. DNA of the CDR3: TGCGCCAGCAGCTTGGCCATGGGTAGAAATGAGCAGTTCTTC.

The chain links TRBV10-3 to TRBJ2-1; D is possibly TRBD1 (6 bases). Trimming removed 3 bases from V and 0 bases from J, with 12 bases in between. The CDR3 totals 16 residues. Germline V gives CDR1 ENHRY, CDR2 SYGVKD. This CDR3 reads CAISDLQGSSYNEQFF. The DNA of the CDR3 is TGTGCCATCAGTGACCTACAGGGCAGCTCCTACAATGAGCAGTTCTTC.

V is TRBV10-2 and J is TRBJ1-4; 9 nucleotides line up with TRBD1. This CDR3 region has 14 residues. CDR1 WSHSY and CDR2 SAAADI come from the germline V gene. The V and J ends lost 6 bases and 5 bases, in that order; junction bases with no gene match: 4. The CDR3 DNA is TGCGCCAGCAGAAGAGGACAGGGGAATGAAAAACTGTTTTTT. Encoded protein: CASRRGQGNEKLFF.